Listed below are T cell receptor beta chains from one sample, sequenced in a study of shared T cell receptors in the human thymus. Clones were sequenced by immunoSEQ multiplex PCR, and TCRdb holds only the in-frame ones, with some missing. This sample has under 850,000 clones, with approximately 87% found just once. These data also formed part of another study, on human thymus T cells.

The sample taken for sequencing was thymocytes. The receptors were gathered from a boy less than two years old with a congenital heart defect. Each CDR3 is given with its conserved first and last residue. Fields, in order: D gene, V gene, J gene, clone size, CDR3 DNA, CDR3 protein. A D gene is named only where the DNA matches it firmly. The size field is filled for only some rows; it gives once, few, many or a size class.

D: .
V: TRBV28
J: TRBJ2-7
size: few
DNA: TGTGCCAGCAGCCAAACACCCCGGACACGACATTCCTACGAGCAGTACTTC
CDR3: CASSQTPRTRHSYEQYF

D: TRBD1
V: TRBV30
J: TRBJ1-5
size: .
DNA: TGTGCCTGGAGTCCCCGGGACAGGGAAGGGAATCAGCCCCAGCATTTT
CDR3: CAWSPRDREGNQPQHF

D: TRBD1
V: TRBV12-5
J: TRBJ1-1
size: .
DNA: TGTGCTAGTGGTTTGTACCGGGACAGGGGTGGGAAGGACACTGAAGCTTTCTTT
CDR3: CASGLYRDRGGKDTEAFF

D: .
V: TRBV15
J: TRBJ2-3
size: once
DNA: TGTGCCACCAGCTCCCGACAGAGCACAGATACGCAGTATTTT
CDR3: CATSSRQSTDTQYF

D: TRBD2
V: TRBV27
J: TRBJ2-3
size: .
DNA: TGTGCCAGCGGGCGGGGGTTCAGGGATACGCAGTATTTT
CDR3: CASGRGFRDTQYF

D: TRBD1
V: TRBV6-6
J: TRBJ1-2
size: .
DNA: TGTGCCAGCAGTTTTACAGGGGCGGCCGGCTACACCTTC
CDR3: CASSFTGAAGYTF

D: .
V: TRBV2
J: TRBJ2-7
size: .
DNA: TGTGCCAGCAGTGGGCAGGGATGGTTACGCGAGCAGTACTTC
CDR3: CASSGQGWLREQYF

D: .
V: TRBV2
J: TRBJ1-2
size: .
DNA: TGTGCTTCGCAGTTCGGGACATTGGGCGATGGCTACACCTTC
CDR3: CASQFGTLGDGYTF

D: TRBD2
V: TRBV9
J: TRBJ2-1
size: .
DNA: TGTGCCAGCAGCGCTAGCGGGAGGGCTCTCAATGAGCAGTTCTTC
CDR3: CASSASGRALNEQFF

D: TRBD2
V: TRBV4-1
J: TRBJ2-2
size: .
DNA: TGCGCCAGCAGCCCCCCGCAACGGGAGGCCCGTCTTGTCGGGGAGCTGTTTTTT
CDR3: CASSPPQREARLVGELFF

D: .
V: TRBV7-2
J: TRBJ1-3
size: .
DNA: TGTGCCAGCAGCTTGACACAGGGTAGGGGAAACACCATATATTTT
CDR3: CASSLTQGRGNTIYF

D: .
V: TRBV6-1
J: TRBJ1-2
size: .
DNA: TGTGCCAGCAGGGCAGCTAACTATGGCTACACCTTC
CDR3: CASRAANYGYTF

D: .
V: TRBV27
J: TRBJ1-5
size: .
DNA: TGTGCCAGCGGGAGGAACAATCAGCCCCAGCATTTT
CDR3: CASGRNNQPQHF

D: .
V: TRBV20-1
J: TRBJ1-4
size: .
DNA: TGCAGCGCCCGCGGGAGGGAAAAACTGTTTTTT
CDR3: CSARGREKLFF

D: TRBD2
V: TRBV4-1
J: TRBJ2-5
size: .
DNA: TGCGCCAGCAGCCAACTTTTAGGCGGGAGCAAGACCCAGTACTTC
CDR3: CASSQLLGGSKTQYF

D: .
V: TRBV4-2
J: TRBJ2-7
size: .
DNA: TGTGCCAGCAGCCAAGATCAGTTCAGAAGCGGCTCCTACGAGCAGTACTTC
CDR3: CASSQDQFRSGSYEQYF

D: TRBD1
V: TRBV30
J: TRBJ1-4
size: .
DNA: TGTGCCTGGAGTGTAGGGCCCCCGACAGGGCAGGATGAAAAACTGTTTTTT
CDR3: CAWSVGPPTGQDEKLFF

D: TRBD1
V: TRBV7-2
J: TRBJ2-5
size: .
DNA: TGTGCCAGCAGCCAACGCGACGAGGGACAGGGGGAAGAGACCCAGTACTTC
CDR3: CASSQRDEGQGEETQYF

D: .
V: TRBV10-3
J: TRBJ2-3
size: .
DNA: TGTGCCACCCGGGGTATGACGTCTAGCACAGATACGCAGTATTTT
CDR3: CATRGMTSSTDTQYF

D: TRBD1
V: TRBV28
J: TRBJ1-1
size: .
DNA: TGTGCCAGCAGCCGCCCGGGACAGACTAACACTGAAGCTTTCTTT
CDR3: CASSRPGQTNTEAFF

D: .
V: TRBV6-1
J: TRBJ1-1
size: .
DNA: TGTGCCAGCAGTGAACCGCCAGGAGGGAACACTGAAGCTTTCTTT
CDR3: CASSEPPGGNTEAFF

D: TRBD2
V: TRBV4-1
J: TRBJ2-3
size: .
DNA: TGCGCCAGCAGCCAAGATTACAGGAGGGGACTAGCGGGCACAGATACGCAGTATTTT
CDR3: CASSQDYRRGLAGTDTQYF

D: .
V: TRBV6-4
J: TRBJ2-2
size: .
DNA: TGTGCCAGCAGTGACTCTTTCGAGGCCGGGGAGCTGTTTTTT
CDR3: CASSDSFEAGELFF

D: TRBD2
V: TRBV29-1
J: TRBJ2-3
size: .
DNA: TGCAGCCAATTACAAACTAGCGGGACGGGCACAGATACGCAGTATTTT
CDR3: CSQLQTSGTGTDTQYF

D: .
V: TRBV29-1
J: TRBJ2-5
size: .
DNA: TGCAGCGTTGCCGGTTTGGACACCGGAGAGACCCAGTACTTC
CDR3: CSVAGLDTGETQYF

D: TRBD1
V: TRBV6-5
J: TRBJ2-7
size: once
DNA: TGTGCCAGCAGTAGAGATTCCGGGACAGGAGGCGAGCAGTACTTC
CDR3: CASSRDSGTGGEQYF

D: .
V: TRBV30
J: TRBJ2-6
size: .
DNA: TGTGCCTGGAAGCGGGATGGGGACACCCGGACTGGGGCCAACGTCCTGACTTTC
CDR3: CAWKRDGDTRTGANVLTF

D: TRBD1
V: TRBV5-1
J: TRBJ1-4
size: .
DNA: TGCGCCAGCAGCCCGAGTACCGGACAGGCGAATGAAAAACTGTTTTTT
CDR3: CASSPSTGQANEKLFF